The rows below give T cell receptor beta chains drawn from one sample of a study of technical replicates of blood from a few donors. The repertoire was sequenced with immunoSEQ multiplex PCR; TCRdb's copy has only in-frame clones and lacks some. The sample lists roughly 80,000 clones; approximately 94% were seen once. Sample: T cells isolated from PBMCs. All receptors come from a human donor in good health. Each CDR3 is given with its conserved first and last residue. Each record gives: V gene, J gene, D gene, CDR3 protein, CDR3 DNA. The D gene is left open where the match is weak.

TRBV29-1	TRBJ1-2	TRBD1	CSVGDRVTDYTF	TGCAGCGTTGGGGACAGGGTAACGGACTACACCTTC
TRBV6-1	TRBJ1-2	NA	CASSPGGGYGYTF	TGTGCCAGCAGTCCTGGGGGCGGGTATGGCTACACCTTC
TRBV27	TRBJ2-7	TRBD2	CASSGLAGVYEQYF	TGTGCCAGCAGTGGACTAGCGGGAGTTTACGAGCAGTACTTC
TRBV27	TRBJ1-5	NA	CASSLSAGDLPQPQHF	TGTGCCAGCAGTTTGTCGGCAGGGGATCTTCCTCAGCCCCAGCATTTT
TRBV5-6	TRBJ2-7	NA	CASSLATPYEQYF	TGTGCCAGCAGCTTGGCGACACCCTACGAGCAGTACTTC
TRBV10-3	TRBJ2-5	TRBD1	CAISGNRVGQGTQYF	TGTGCCATCAGTGGAAACAGGGTCGGACAGGGGACCCAGTACTTC
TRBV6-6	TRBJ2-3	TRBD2	CASSYSPGGPDTQYF	TGTGCCAGCAGTTACTCTCCGGGAGGACCAGATACGCAGTATTTT
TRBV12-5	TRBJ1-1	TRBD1	CASGLVRIIGQGITEAFF	TGTGCTAGTGGTTTGGTAAGGATTATCGGACAGGGAATCACTGAAGCTTTCTTT
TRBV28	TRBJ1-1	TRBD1	CASRSGQGRTEAFF	TGTGCCAGCAGGTCGGGACAGGGACGGACTGAAGCTTTCTTT
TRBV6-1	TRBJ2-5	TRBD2	CASSEIAGSQETQYF	TGTGCCAGCAGTGAAATAGCGGGGTCACAAGAGACCCAGTACTTC
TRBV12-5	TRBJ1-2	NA	CASGSPDSSNYGYTF	TGTGCTAGTGGTTCTCCTGACAGCTCTAACTATGGCTACACCTTC
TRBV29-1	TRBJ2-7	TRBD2	CSVKLAGAPYEQYF	TGCAGCGTAAAACTAGCGGGAGCCCCCTACGAGCAGTACTTC
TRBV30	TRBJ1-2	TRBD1	CAWSPIPGQLGYTF	TGTGCCTGGAGTCCAATCCCGGGACAGCTTGGCTACACCTTC
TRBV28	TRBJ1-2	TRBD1	CASSLTGGGSETF	TGTGCCAGCAGTTTAACAGGGGGCGGAAGTGAAACCTTC
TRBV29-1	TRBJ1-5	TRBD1	CSVGQGNNQPQHF	TGCAGCGTCGGACAGGGGAACAATCAGCCCCAGCATTTT